The 18 T cell receptor beta chains below all came from one sample that was sequenced in a study of blood T cell repertoires in COVID-19. Clones were read by immunoSEQ multiplex PCR, and TCRdb kept only the in-frame ones, dropping some. This sample has about 100,000 clones; around 83% occur once, and the top ten carry around 4.4%. Sequenced input: peripheral blood. These receptors came from a man aged 70 or older with acute or convalescent COVID-19.

This rearrangement joins TRBV11-2 to TRBJ1-3; no reliable D call. Germline lookup yields CDR1 SGHAT and CDR2 FQNNGV. Trimming removed 1 base at V and 0 bases at J, with 7 bases between. This CDR3 contains 15 residues. This CDR3 reads CASSLGSFSGNTIYF. DNA of the CDR3: TGTGCCAGCAGCTTAGGGAGTTTCTCTGGAAACACCATATATTTT.

The chain combines TRBV7-9 with TRBJ1-4; D ambiguous. CDR3 size: 15 residues. V gave up 3 bases and J gave up 0 bases, with 8 bases separating them. Germline CDR1 is SEHNR and CDR2 is FQNEAQ (reference sequence). CDR3 region: CASSFSRATNEKLFF. Here the CDR3 DNA reads TGTGCCAGCAGCTTCAGTCGGGCAACTAATGAAAAACTGTTTTTT.

This clone was seen once. This rearrangement joins TRBV19 to TRBJ2-2, with 10 nucleotides matching TRBD1. CDR1 and CDR2 from the germline V gene are LNHDA and SQIVND (reference sequence). CDR3 length equals 14 residues. V was pared by 4 bases and J by 5 bases, with 1 base of the junction left unmatched. For the CDR3, the DNA is TGTGCCAGTAGTACGGGACAGGGGACCGGGGAGCTGTTTTTT. Encoded protein: CASSTGQGTGELFF. The full variable domain, its missing parts supplied by reference TRBV19 and TRBJ2-2, is DGGITQSPKYLFRKEGQNVTLSCEQNLNHDAMYWYRQDPGQGLRLIYYSQIVNDFQKGDIAEGYSVSREKKESFPLTVTSAQKNPTAFYLCASSTGQGTGELFFGEGSRLTVL.

This clone came up a few times. The V and J genes are TRBV5-5 and TRBJ1-2; D gene unclear. This CDR3 region has 12 residues. Trimming removed 1 base at V and 5 bases at J, with 6 bases between. Germline values: CDR1 SGHKS, CDR2 YYEKEE (reference sequence). CDR3 sequence (DNA): TGTGCCAGCAGCTTGAGCGGGTATGGCTACACCTTC. It translates to CASSLSGYGYTF.

V and J are TRBV6-6 and TRBJ2-5; the D gene is possibly TRBD1 (6 bases). The CDR3 runs to 13 residues. Trimming stripped 2 bases from V and 5 bases from J, with 9 bases between. From germline, CDR1 is MNHNY and CDR2 SVGAGI (reference sequence). The CDR3 coding sequence is TGTGCCAGCAGTTACCAGGGGTCGGAGACCCAGTACTTC. This encodes CASSYQGSETQYF.

The chain links TRBV29-1 to TRBJ2-2, with D tentatively TRBD2 (6 bases). The ends were cut back, 6 bases at V and 0 bases at J, with 14 bases in the middle. CDR3 size: 15 residues. From germline, CDR1 is SQVTM and CDR2 ANQGSEA. The CDR3 here is CSVAGRGPNTGELFF. The CDR3 DNA reads as TGCAGCGTCGCGGGACGGGGACCGAACACCGGGGAGCTGTTTTTT.

The chain uses TRBV18 and TRBJ2-7, with D hard to call. CDR3 length equals 14 residues. The germline V and J ends were trimmed by 6 bases and 0 bases, with 12 bases remaining between them. Germline assignment: CDR1 KGHSH and CDR2 LQKENI. The chain's CDR3 is CASSLKESSYEQYF. In DNA form, the CDR3 reads TGTGCCAGCTCTCTAAAAGAAAGCTCCTACGAGCAGTACTTC. The entire variable domain, with the rest obtained from reference TRBV18 and TRBJ2-7, is as follows: NAGVMQNPRHLVRRRGQEARLRCSPMKGHSHVYWYRQLPEEGLKFMVYLQKENIIDESGMPKERFSAEFPKEGPSILRIQQVVRGDSAAYFCASSLKESSYEQYFGPGTRLTVT.

The sample holds a few counts of this clone. The rearrangement uses TRBV7-2 and TRBJ1-2; 7 nucleotides align to TRBD1. The CDR3 length is 15 residues. With 1 base clipped from V and 4 bases from J, the junction kept 6 bases outside the gene matches. The V gene's germline CDR1 is SGHTA and CDR2 FQGNSA. CDR3 amino acids: CASSLESQGFYGYTF. The CDR3 region has the DNA TGTGCCAGCAGCTTAGAATCACAGGGGTTCTATGGCTACACCTTC.

The chain recombines TRBV3-1 (or the pseudogene TRBV3-2) with TRBJ1-2; TRBD1 agrees at 9 bases. The V gene's germline CDR1 is LGHDT and CDR2 YNNKEL (reference sequence). The CDR3 loop spans 14 amino acids. V lost 5 bases and J lost 8; bases outside the gene matches: 9. CDR3 coding DNA: TGTGCCAGCAGCTTACGGGACAGGGCGTCGGGCTACACCTTC. Amino acid sequence: CASSLRDRASGYTF.

In regard to this clone: Other DNA sequences from this sample encode an identical CDR3 as well. This rearrangement joins TRBV5-6 to TRBJ1-2; the D gene is possibly TRBD1 (6 bases). Per germline, CDR1 SGHDT and CDR2 YYEEEE. The CDR3 covers 13 residues. V was shortened by 4 bases and J by 4 bases, with 11 bases between the two germline ends. CDR3 DNA: TGTGCCAGCAGCCCCGGACAGAGCTATGGCTACACCTTC. Protein sequence: CASSPGQSYGYTF.

V usage is TRBV27 and J usage is TRBJ2-4, with D tentatively TRBD2 (6 bases). The ends were cut back, 8 bases at V and 6 bases at J, with 8 bases in the middle. This CDR3 comprises 11 residues. The germline V gene encodes CDR1 MNHEY and CDR2 SMNVEV (reference sequence). The DNA of the CDR3 is TGTGCCAGCGGGGGGTTAAACATTCAGTACTTC. Its protein product is CASGGLNIQYF.

V gene TRBV19 combines with J gene TRBJ2-2, with D maybe TRBD2 (7 bases). Germline-derived CDR1 and CDR2 are LNHDA and SQIVND (reference sequence). The CDR3 is made up of 16 amino acids. V was shortened by 5 bases and J by 0 bases, with 13 bases between the two germline ends. CDR3 DNA: TGTGCCAGTAGTTTTCGGGGGGCCGCGAACACCGGGGAGCTGTTTTTT. Residues: CASSFRGAANTGELFF.

The chain's CDR3 is CASSRDNTDTQYF. CDR3 nucleotides: TGCGCCAGCAGTCGGGACAACACAGATACGCAGTATTTT. V and J are TRBV5-1 and TRBJ2-3, with a possible D match to TRBD1 (6 bases). The germline gives CDR1 SGHRS, CDR2 YFSETQ. The CDR3 is 13 residues long. Trimming took off 5 bases at V and 2 bases at J, with 9 bases between the two ends.

A single count supports this clone. The V and J genes are TRBV9 and TRBJ2-5; 10 bases line up with TRBD1. CDR3 length: 17 amino acids. V gave up 1 base and J gave up 5 bases; unmatched junction bases: 11. CDR1 and CDR2 (germline): SGDLS, YYNGEE. The CDR3 DNA follows: TGTGCCAGCAGCGTATTTGGGACAGGGGAAAGTTGGGAGACCCAGTACTTC. Encoded protein: CASSVFGTGESWETQYF.

The rearrangement joins TRBV2 to TRBJ2-2; TRBD1 agrees at 7 bases. V gave up 8 bases and J gave up 1 base; unmatched junction bases: 10. The CDR3 consists of 16 residues. Germline CDR1 reads SNHLY; CDR2 reads FYNNEI. The CDR3 DNA reads TGTGCCAGCGATCGACAGGGATCGCAGAACACCGGGGAGCTGTTTTTT. It is translated as CASDRQGSQNTGELFF.

The V call is TRBV5-1, the J call TRBJ1-4, with 8 bases identical to TRBD1. This CDR3 is 16 amino acids long. Trimming took 0 bases from V and 8 from J; bases not matched to a gene: 9. Germline V gene data show CDR1 as SGHRS and CDR2 as YFSETQ. The CDR3 is CASSLAAGGAGEKLFF. CDR3 DNA sequence: TGCGCCAGCAGCTTGGCGGCAGGGGGCGCGGGGGAAAAACTGTTTTTT.

On this clone: Other nucleotide sequences from this sample produce the same CDR3. This chain connects TRBV5-1 to TRBJ1-5, with no clear D. V lost 0 bases and J lost 1, with 8 bases in between. This CDR3 contains 15 residues. Germline V gene sequence: CDR1 SGHRS, CDR2 YFSETQ. In nucleotides, the CDR3 is TGCGCCAGCAGCTTGGGAGGGAACAGCAATCAGCCCCAGCATTTT. Amino acids: CASSLGGNSNQPQHF.

This clone was counted between two and nine times. The CDR3 loop reads CASSYSGGEGGQPQHF. In DNA, the CDR3 is TGTGCCAGCAGTTACTCCGGGGGGGAGGGCGGACAGCCCCAGCATTTT. This sequence joins TRBV6-6 and TRBJ1-5; perhaps TRBD1 as D (5 bases). V was cut by 0 bases and J by 7 bases, with 16 bases left in between. CDR3 length: 16 residues. The germline V gene encodes CDR1 MNHNY and CDR2 SVGAGI (reference sequence).